Below, 31 T cell receptor beta chains from the same sample are listed, as sequenced in a study of regulatory T cells in long-lasting Graves disease. Noted time point: newly diagnosed GD, antithyroid drugs for less than 3 months. PBMCs provided the RNA from which the TCR library was made. Both iRepertoire HTBI primers and Arm-PCR of CDR3 regions were used to build the TCR beta libraries. MiXCR, run by TCRdb on the multiplex PCR reads, gives a single entry per CDR3 protein. This sample yields about 620,000 distinct CDR3 sequences, of which roughly 16% are seen a single time; 18% belongs to the top ten. These records were also assigned to another study, of T cells in Graves' hyperthyroidism and ophthalmopathy.

Sequences were derived from peripheral blood mononuclear cells (PBMCs), sampled at new diagnosis, from a patient treated with antithyroid drugs. These receptors originate from a woman younger than 45 with Graves disease.

This clonotype occurred many times. This sequence joins TRBV7-3 and TRBJ2-1; weak D call: TRBD1 (6 bases). Trimming took 3 bases from V and 4 from J, leaving 13 bases between them. Germline V gene sequence: CDR1 SGHTA, CDR2 FQGTGA. The CDR3 is made up of 15 amino acids. CDR3 nucleotide sequence: TGTGCCAGCAGCTTGGGAACCGGACAGTACAATGAGCAGTTCTTC. Its translation: CASSLGTGQYNEQFF. The variable domain in full, completed from reference TRBV7-3 and TRBJ2-1, reads GAGVSQTPSNKVTEKGKYVELRCDPISGHTALYWYRQSLGQGPEFLIYFQGTGAADDSGLPNDRFFAVRPEGSVSTLKIQRTERGDSAVYLCASSLGTGQYNEQFFGPGTRLTVL.

This clonotype appeared many times. This rearrangement joins TRBV6-1 to TRBJ1-4; TRBD1 is a possible D gene (6 bases). Trimming took 5 bases from V and 2 from J, leaving 18 bases between them. This CDR3 is built from 17 residues. The V gene's germline CDR1 is MNHNS and CDR2 SASEGT. This CDR3 reads CASSQQGSLRTNEKLFF. The CDR3 DNA reads as TGTGCCAGCAGTCAGCAGGGGTCCCTTCGGACTAATGAAAAACTGTTTTTT.

The rearrangement joins TRBV9 to TRBJ2-5; 9 bases align to TRBD2. From germline, CDR1 is SGDLS and CDR2 YYNGEE. The CDR3 loop spans 16 amino acids. With 0 bases clipped from V and 6 bases from J, the junction kept 9 bases outside the gene matches. The DNA for the CDR3 is TGTGCCAGCAGCGTAGGGCTAGCGGGGAACGTAAAGACCCAGTACTTC. It specifies CASSVGLAGNVKTQYF.

This clonotype has a count of ten or more. The chain combines TRBV30 with TRBJ1-1; D remains ambiguous. Germline V gives CDR1 GTSNPN, CDR2 SVGIG (reference sequence). V lost 0 bases, J lost 1 base, and 6 bases lay in between. The CDR3 loop spans 13 amino acids. The CDR3 loop reads CAWSVTENTEAFF. The CDR3, as DNA: TGTGCCTGGAGTGTAACAGAGAACACTGAAGCTTTCTTT.

The sample holds a few counts of this clonotype. This sequence joins TRBV27 and TRBJ2-1, with TRBD2 identical over 15 bases. CDR1 is MNHEY and CDR2 is SMNVEV in the germline V gene (reference sequence). The V and J ends lost 6 bases and 9 bases, in that order; junction bases with no gene match: 12. The CDR3 totals 17 residues. In DNA, the CDR3 is TGTGCCAGCAGAAGGACGGGGACTAGCGGGAGGCACGGTGAGCAGTTCTTC. This sequence encodes CASRRTGTSGRHGEQFF.

In this sample, this clonotype turned up a few times. This rearrangement joins TRBV3-1 to TRBJ2-7; D gene uncertain. In germline, CDR1 is LGHDT, CDR2 YNNKEL (reference sequence). The CDR3 is 14 residues long. V lost 3 bases and J 4 bases, leaving 13 bases between the germline ends. CDR3 amino acids: CASSQISPPYEQYF. The DNA for the CDR3 is TGTGCCAGCAGCCAGATAAGCCCCCCATACGAGCAGTACTTC.

A remark on this clonotype: Given a much more abundant clone one base away, this may be a read error. In this CDR3 the conserved last residue, phenylalanine or tryptophan, is missing, so a read error is likely. The J gene is TRBJ2-5, the V gene TRBV27, with TRBD1 matching over 12 bases. The CDR3 is 15 residues long. Trimming cost V 6 bases and J 7 bases; bases outside gene matches: 9. In germline, CDR1 is MNHEY, CDR2 SMNVEV (reference sequence). CDR3 DNA sequence: TGTGCCAGCAGAGAGGGACAGGGGGCGGGAGTGACCCAGTACCTC. It translates to CASREGQGAGVTQYL.

With regard to this clonotype: A read error may explain this, as a much larger clone is one base away. The V gene is TRBV11-2, the J gene TRBJ2-5; 9 positions match TRBD2. Looked up from germline, CDR1 is SGHAT and CDR2 is FQNNGV. The CDR3 length is 15 residues. J was trimmed by 5 bases and V by 5 bases; bases with no gene match: 9. The CDR3 DNA reads TGTGCCAGCAGCCTTGTAGCGGGAGCTCATGAGACCCAGTACTTC. This sequence encodes CASSLVAGAHETQYF.

The chain combines TRBV12-3 or TRBV12-4 with TRBJ2-3; D gene uncertain. The CDR3 is 14 residues long. Trimming took 4 bases from V and 6 from J, leaving 14 bases between them. The CDR3 region has the DNA TGTGCCAGCAGTTGGACCGGGCCGCGGGATACGCAGTATTTT. It is translated as CASSWTGPRDTQYF.

This chain joins TRBV7-6 and TRBJ2-5, with D perhaps TRBD1 (6 bases). Trimming shortened V by 5 bases and J by 1 base, and 14 bases separated the two germline ends. The germline CDR1 and CDR2 sequences are SGHVS and FNYEAQ. The CDR3 spans 15 residues. CDR3 loop: CASSLSVRGQETQYF. The CDR3 bases are TGTGCCAGCAGCCTTTCGGTCAGGGGCCAAGAGACCCAGTACTTC.

This clonotype was found many times. The chain has TRBV28 and TRBJ2-1; TRBD1 agrees at 11 bases. V shed 8 bases, J shed 6 bases, and the junction held 6 bases outside the gene matches. This CDR3 is built from 14 residues. Looked up from germline, CDR1 is MDHEN and CDR2 is SYDVKM. CDR3 sequence reads: CASVDRGRFNEQFF. CDR3 nucleotides: TGTGCCAGCGTGGACAGGGGGCGATTCAATGAGCAGTTCTTC. Together with reference TRBV28 and TRBJ2-1, the CDR3 gives the full variable domain: DVKVTQSSRYLVKRTGEKVFLECVQDMDHENMFWYRQDPGLGLRLIYFSYDVKMKEKGDIPEGYSVSREKKERFSLILESASTNQTSMYLCASVDRGRFNEQFFGPGTRLTVL.

This clonotype was seen many times. The chain employs TRBV28 and TRBJ2-6; D ambiguous. This CDR3 has 14 residues. Germline V lookup: CDR1 MDHEN, CDR2 SYDVKM. V lost 3 bases and J 0 bases, leaving 3 bases between the germline ends. This chain's CDR3 is CASSFYSGANVLTF. DNA for the CDR3: TGTGCCAGCAGTTTCTACTCTGGGGCCAACGTCCTGACTTTC.

This clonotype was seen many times. The V gene is TRBV28, the J gene TRBJ1-5, with D hard to call. This CDR3 has 12 amino acids. CDR1 and CDR2 from the germline V gene are MDHEN and SYDVKM. V was cut by 4 bases and J by 5 bases, with 6 bases left in between. The CDR3 DNA sequence: TGTGCCAGCAGTTCAAGTTATCAGCCCCAGCATTTT. As protein: CASSSSYQPQHF.

For this clonotype: An end of the junction differs from the germline gene, which may be a read error. The V call is TRBV24-1, the J call TRBJ1-2, with D tentatively TRBD1 (6 bases). Per germline, CDR1 KGHDR and CDR2 SFDVKD. The CDR3 is 14 residues long. The CDR3 DNA sequence: TGTGCCACCAGTAATCCCACAGGGATCTATGGTTACACCTTC. Amino acid sequence: CATSNPTGIYGYTF.

This clonotype was observed at least ten times. The chain carries TRBV4-2 and TRBJ2-7; the D call may be TRBD1 or TRBD2 (5 bases each). Germline values: CDR1 LGHNA, CDR2 YNFKEQ. The CDR3 sequence is 16 residues long. Trimming shortened V by 0 bases and J by 7 bases, and 19 bases separated the two germline ends. CDR3 sequence reads: CASSQEGPGSSSEQYF. CDR3 sequence (DNA): TGTGCCAGCAGCCAAGAGGGACCGGGGTCCTCTTCAGAGCAGTACTTC.

This clonotype was counted once. This sequence joins TRBV30 and TRBJ2-1, with D maybe TRBD2 (6 bases). Looked up from germline, CDR1 is GTSNPN and CDR2 is SVGIG (reference sequence). V lost 3 bases to trimming and J lost 7 bases, with 10 bases between them. This CDR3 comprises 12 residues. CDR3 sequence (DNA): TGTGCCTGGAGGGGTGGGACTAATGAGCAGTTCTTC. Translating it yields CAWRGGTNEQFF.

In this sample, this clonotype turned up many times. This CDR3 is CASSRDIGYGYTF. CDR3 DNA sequence: TGTGCCAGCAGCCGGGACATCGGCTATGGCTACACCTTC. This chain uses TRBV7-2 with TRBJ1-2, with D perhaps matching TRBD1 (6 bases). Germline CDR1 SGHTA, CDR2 FQGNSA. Trimming took off 5 bases at V and 4 bases at J, with 11 bases between the two ends. The CDR3 has 13 amino acids.

Worth noting for this clonotype: One end of the junction is discordant with germline, which a read error may explain. The gene calls are TRBV7-8 and TRBJ2-1, with a possible D match to TRBD2 (6 bases). This CDR3 has 15 residues. The germline gives CDR1 SGHVS, CDR2 FQNEAQ. CDR3 DNA: TGTGCCAGCAGCTTAGTAGCGGCGCCGATGGATGAGCAGCTCTTC. It codes for CASSLVAAPMDEQLF.

This clonotype was detected many times. The chain recombines TRBV20-1 with TRBJ2-1; TRBD1 matches 8 bases. V was clipped by 2 bases and J by 8 bases; unmatched bases: 5. Germline V lookup: CDR1 DFQATT, CDR2 SNEGSKA (reference sequence). This CDR3 contains 13 residues. The CDR3 nucleotides read TGCAGTGCTAGACGCAACAGGGGGGATGAGCAGTTCTTC. As protein: CSARRNRGDEQFF.

In the case of this clonotype: A single base separates this from a much larger clone, so it may be a read error. The V call is TRBV12-5, the J call TRBJ2-5, with D perhaps assigned TRBD1 or TRBD2 (5 bases each). Trimming took 4 bases from V and 0 from J, leaving 12 bases between them. Looked up from germline, CDR1 is LGHNT and CDR2 is FRNRAP. The CDR3 is 15 residues long. This chain's CDR3 is CASGSGDAYQETQYF. The CDR3 DNA is TGTGCTAGTGGTTCCGGGGACGCGTACCAAGAGACCCAGTACTTC. The complete variable domain, with remaining parts taken from reference TRBV12-5 and TRBJ2-5, reads DARVTQTPRHKVTEMGQEVTMRCQPILGHNTVFWYRQTMMQGLELLAYFRNRAPLDDSGMPKDRFSAEMPDATLATLKIQPSEPRDSAVYFCASGSGDAYQETQYFGPGTRLLVL.

The chain recombines TRBV18 with TRBJ2-7, with D possibly TRBD1 on 6 matching bases. Germline lookup yields CDR1 KGHSH and CDR2 LQKENI. The CDR3 has 14 residues. Trimming shortened V by 6 bases and J by 3 bases, and 15 bases separated the two germline ends. CDR3 loop: CASSLRQDYYEQYF. CDR3 nucleotides: TGTGCCAGCTCGCTGAGACAGGATTACTACGAGCAGTACTTC.

The rearrangement uses TRBV7-6 and TRBJ2-5; 8 bases fit TRBD2. The CDR3 extends over 14 amino acids. Germline V gene lookup returns CDR1 SGHVS and CDR2 FNYEAQ. With V trimmed by 5 bases and J by 1 base, 3 bases remained unmatched. CDR3 bases: TGTGCCAGCAGCCCACTAGCGGCCCAAGAGACCCAGTACTTC. This encodes CASSPLAAQETQYF.

This clonotype was recorded at least ten times. The J gene is TRBJ1-4, the V gene TRBV5-1; D not certain. Per germline, CDR1 SGHRS and CDR2 YFSETQ. The V gene lost 4 bases and the J gene lost 8 bases, with 15 bases spanning the gap. CDR3 length: 14 residues. The DNA for the CDR3 is TGCGCCAGCAGCACCGAGGGCCCTGAGGAAAAACTGTTTTTT. Its translation is CASSTEGPEEKLFF.

With regard to this clonotype: At one end the junction does not follow the germline gene, possibly because of a read error. The chain couples TRBV11-1 to TRBJ2-7, with D maybe TRBD2 (6 bases). The CDR3 runs 16 residues. Germline V CDR1 and CDR2: SGHAT, FQDESV (reference sequence). The CDR3 nucleotides are TGCGCCAGCAGCACCAGCCGGGACTTAGCCTATTACGAGCAGTACTTC. Protein product: CASSTSRDLAYYEQYF.

At least ten counts were recorded for this clonotype. The rearrangement links TRBV6-1 to TRBJ2-7; 9 bases are a match to TRBD2. After removal of 7 bases from V and 6 bases from J, the junction contained 13 bases not matched to a gene. Germline V CDR1 and CDR2: MNHNS, SASEGT. There are 15 residues in the CDR3. The CDR3 is CASTPVAGAISEQYF. CDR3 in DNA: TGTGCCAGCACCCCCGTAGCGGGAGCCATCTCCGAGCAGTACTTC.

This clonotype was counted between two and nine times. The chain links TRBV5-1 to TRBJ2-2, with TRBD2 as a possible D gene (6 bases). Germline CDR1 SGHRS, CDR2 YFSETQ. Trimming took 4 bases from V and 6 from J, leaving 19 bases between them. CDR3 size: 16 residues. The CDR3 sequence is CASSPRGAENPGELFF. CDR3 DNA sequence: TGCGCCAGCAGCCCCCGCGGGGCGGAGAATCCCGGGGAGCTGTTTTTT.

This clonotype has ten or more counts. The chain has TRBV28 and TRBJ1-1, with a weak D call TRBD1 (6 bases). The germline gives CDR1 MDHEN, CDR2 SYDVKM. This CDR3 has 15 amino acids. Deletions cut 1 base from V and 4 bases from J, with 13 bases between. CDR3 residues: CASSLFPGAGTEAFF. In DNA, the CDR3 is TGTGCCAGCAGTTTATTCCCGGGGGCCGGCACTGAAGCTTTCTTT.

The genes are TRBV6-1 and TRBJ2-1; 15 positions agree with TRBD2. V gave up 5 bases and J gave up 10 bases; unmatched junction bases: 9. Germline CDR1 reads MNHNS; CDR2 reads SASEGT. The CDR3 length is 16 residues. Here the CDR3 DNA reads TGTGCCAGCAGTCCCGGACTAGCGGGAGGGCCGGAGGAGCAGTTCTTC. It specifies CASSPGLAGGPEEQFF.

This clonotype was seen a few times. The V gene is TRBV5-1, the J gene TRBJ2-5; tentatively, D is TRBD1 (5 bases). The germline V gene has CDR1 SGHRS and CDR2 YFSETQ. The ends were cut back, 6 bases at V and 1 base at J, with 10 bases in the middle. The CDR3 covers 13 residues. In DNA form, the CDR3 reads TGCGCCAGCACCGGACACGTCCAAGAGACCCAGTACTTC. Amino acid sequence: CASTGHVQETQYF.

This clonotype was recorded at least ten times. This chain joins TRBV12-3 or TRBV12-4 and TRBJ2-3; D is unclear. The CDR3 spans 14 residues. V was shortened by 2 bases and J by 7 bases, with 13 bases between the two germline ends. Here the CDR3 reads CASSLNELGYTQYF. For the CDR3, the DNA is TGTGCCAGCAGTTTAAACGAATTGGGGTATACGCAGTATTTT.

This clonotype was counted many times. V and J are TRBV28 and TRBJ2-5; 9 bases are a match to TRBD2. Germline lookup yields CDR1 MDHEN and CDR2 SYDVKM. Trimming at V came to 11 bases and at J to 1 base, leaving 5 bases not matched to a gene. The CDR3 is 13 residues long. CDR3 nucleotide sequence: TGTGCCGGGCGGCGGGGGGGCCAAGAGACCCAGTACTTC. Translation gives CAGRRGGQETQYF.